The 16 T cell receptor beta chains in this list originate from one sample, sequenced in a study of beta chain features in type 1 diabetes. Points from the study as a whole: Shorter TCRB CDR3s, moderately but significantly so, were found in Type 1 diabetes patients in all four CD4+ subsets.

These TCRs' antigens remain unknown. All of the isolated RNA was reverse transcribed, so expressed TCRB transcripts were sequenced. Only in-frame clones appear in the TCRdb table, and some are missing; sequencing was by immunoSEQ multiplex PCR. Here the sample spans 300,000 to 450,000 clones, roughly 9.8% being singletons. The material sequenced was central memory CD4+ T cells from blood. These receptor sequences come from a man aged 25-45 years with type 1 diabetes.

This chain connects TRBV5-1 to TRBJ2-1, with TRBD2 matching over 7 bases. This CDR3 region has 14 residues. Germline V gene lookup returns CDR1 SGHRS and CDR2 YFSETQ. J gave up 7 bases and V 5 bases, and 9 bases lay outside the gene matches. The CDR3 spells CASSPEGRGNEQFF. As DNA, the CDR3 is TGCGCCAGCAGTCCCGAGGGGAGGGGAAATGAGCAGTTCTTC.

This clone was seen a few times. The V call is TRBV6-1, the J call TRBJ1-4; 7 nucleotides agree with TRBD1. CDR1 MNHNS and CDR2 SASEGT come from the germline V gene. V shed 7 bases, J shed 7 bases, and the junction held 9 bases outside the gene matches. There are 14 residues in the CDR3. The CDR3 protein is CASISRGWVEKLFF. Here the CDR3 DNA reads TGTGCCAGCATAAGCAGGGGGTGGGTTGAAAAACTGTTTTTT.

This clone was seen ten or more times. The gene calls are TRBV14 and TRBJ2-7; the D gene is possibly TRBD2 (5 bases). CDR3 length equals 16 residues. V was clipped by 1 base and J by 3 bases, with 16 bases between them. Per the germline V gene, CDR1 is SGHDN and CDR2 is FVKESK. The CDR3 sequence: CASSQGAGGSYYEQYF. The CDR3 DNA is TGTGCCAGCAGCCAAGGCGCTGGCGGGTCATACTACGAGCAGTACTTC.

This clone was observed a handful of times. This rearrangement joins TRBV7-2 to TRBJ2-1; D is ambiguous. Trimming removed 5 bases at V and 0 bases at J, with 11 bases between. CDR1 is SGHTA, CDR2 FQGNSA, per germline. The CDR3 length is 15 residues. The CDR3 reads CASSTFYSSYNEQFF. The DNA of the CDR3 is TGTGCCAGCAGCACCTTTTACAGCTCCTACAATGAGCAGTTCTTC.

This clone was counted only a few times. The CDR3 DNA follows: TGCGCCAGCAGCCAAGATGGCGGGAGGTACGGGGAGACCCAGTACTTC. The encoded protein is CASSQDGGRYGETQYF. The rearrangement links TRBV4-1 to TRBJ2-5; 8 bases are a match to TRBD2. The CDR3 loop spans 16 amino acids. The trim removed 0 bases at V and 5 bases at J, leaving 8 bases unmatched. The germline V gene encodes CDR1 MGHRA and CDR2 YSYEKL.

In this sample, this clone turned up many times. The gene calls are TRBV9 and TRBJ2-1, with TRBD2 identical over 11 bases. The length of the CDR3 is 15 residues. Trimming at V came to 5 bases and at J to 7 bases, leaving 8 bases not matched to a gene. Germline CDR1 is SGDLS and CDR2 is YYNGEE. The CDR3 sequence: CASSGQVAGGNEQFF. In DNA form, the CDR3 reads TGTGCCAGCAGTGGCCAGGTAGCGGGAGGGAATGAGCAGTTCTTC.

The V and J genes are TRBV6-1 and TRBJ2-5; D may be TRBD1 (6 bases). V lost 5 bases and J 2 bases, leaving 9 bases between the germline ends. The V gene's germline CDR1 is MNHNS and CDR2 SASEGT. The CDR3 runs to 13 residues. The CDR3 region is CASSWTAQETQYF. CDR3 in DNA: TGTGCCAGCAGTTGGACAGCGCAAGAGACCCAGTACTTC.

The chain uses TRBV7-2 and TRBJ2-1, with a possible D match to TRBD1 (6 bases). Trimming removed 0 bases from V and 5 bases from J, with 11 bases in between. The CDR3 length is 15 residues. Germline V lookup: CDR1 SGHTA, CDR2 FQGNSA. DNA of the CDR3: TGTGCCAGCAGCTTAGCTCGTACAGGGAACAATGAGCAGTTCTTC. Translated: CASSLARTGNNEQFF.

This clone was counted only a few times. The chain carries TRBV29-1 and TRBJ2-1; tentatively, D is TRBD1 (5 bases). Germline CDR1 is SQVTM and CDR2 is ANQGSEA. The CDR3 length is 14 residues. V lost 7 bases, J lost 7 bases, and 20 bases lay in between. The CDR3 DNA reads as TGCAGCGCCCAAAGTGGTGGAAGGGGTAATGAGCAGTTCTTC. It is translated as CSAQSGGRGNEQFF.

The V gene is TRBV11-2, the J gene TRBJ2-2; possibly TRBD1 or TRBD2 for D (5 bases each). This CDR3 comprises 14 residues. Germline V gene lookup returns CDR1 SGHAT and CDR2 FQNNGV. Trimming removed 6 bases at V and 5 bases at J, with 13 bases between. The CDR3 sequence: CASSPGTSTGELFF. Here the CDR3 DNA reads TGTGCCAGCAGTCCCGGGACGTCGACCGGGGAGCTGTTTTTT.

As to this clone: Other DNA sequences in the sample encode the same CDR3. V gene TRBV2 combines with J gene TRBJ2-5; D gene ambiguous. Deletions cut 2 bases from V and 5 bases from J, with 3 bases between. The V gene's germline CDR1 is SNHLY and CDR2 FYNNEI. CDR3 length: 11 amino acids. CDR3 amino acids: CASSEIETQYF. DNA of the CDR3: TGTGCCAGCAGTGAAATTGAGACCCAGTACTTC.

In the case of this clone: The junction shows a germline mismatch at one end, possibly a read error. The chain has TRBV7-7 and TRBJ1-3, with 7 bases aligning to TRBD1. CDR1 is SSHAT, CDR2 FNYEAQ, per germline (reference sequence). CDR3 length: 13 amino acids. The CDR3 protein is CASSQDRGNTIYF. CDR3 in DNA: TGTGCTAGCAGCCAGGACAGGGGAAACACCATATATTTT. The full variable domain, with the rest looked up from reference TRBV7-7 and TRBJ1-3, is GAGVSQSPRYKVTKRGQDVTLRCDPISSHATLYWYQQALGQGPEFLTYFNYEAQPDKSGLPSDRFSAERPEGSISTLTIQRTEQRDSAMYRCASSQDRGNTIYFGEGSWLTVV.

Notes on this clone: A read error may produce the germline difference seen at one junction end. This chain joins TRBV13 and TRBJ1-3; D gene unclear. Germline CDR1 reads PRHDT; CDR2 reads FYEKMQ (reference sequence). This CDR3 has 15 amino acids. As DNA, the CDR3 is TGTGCCAGCAGGTTAGGGTTATCGGGCGGAAACACCATATATTTT. Translated: CASRLGLSGGNTIYF.

This clone was found a few times. The CDR3 bases are TGCGCCAGCAGCTTCTTTGGACAGGGGGCTAATGAAAAACTGTTTTTT. Translated: CASSFFGQGANEKLFF. The rearrangement links TRBV5-1 to TRBJ1-4; 10 bases are a match to TRBD1. The CDR3 is 16 amino acids. V shed 2 bases and J 3 bases; nucleotides not matched to a gene: 4. Germline CDR1 SGHRS, CDR2 YFSETQ.

V and J are TRBV10-2 and TRBJ1-1; D not resolved. V was trimmed by 6 bases and J by 3 bases, leaving 8 bases between them. The CDR3 has 12 amino acids. Germline V gene data show CDR1 as WSHSY and CDR2 as SAAADI. The CDR3 spells CASRIYDTEAFF. CDR3 sequence (DNA): TGCGCCAGCAGGATATACGACACTGAAGCTTTCTTT.

The chain recombines TRBV18 with TRBJ2-1; a possible D gene is TRBD1 (8 bases). Germline lookup yields CDR1 KGHSH and CDR2 LQKENI. The CDR3 consists of 16 residues. Trimming removed 0 bases at V and 7 bases at J, with 16 bases between. The CDR3 region has the DNA TGTGCCAGCTCACCACCGAACAGGGGGGGAGTAAATGAGCAGTTCTTC. Its translation: CASSPPNRGGVNEQFF.